The 13 T cell receptor beta chains reported below all come from one sample, sequenced in a study of regulatory T cells in long-lasting Graves disease. The sample's time point: persistent/refractory GD, antithyroid drugs over 5 years with positive TRAb. Researchers made the TCR library from RNA that was extracted from PBMCs. Combining iRepertoire HTBI primers with Arm-PCR of CDR3 regions, the authors built TCR beta libraries. TCRdb ran MiXCR on the multiplex PCR reads and lists one entry per CDR3 protein. The sample carries over 350,000 distinct CDR3 sequences, under 25% recorded once. The material sequenced was peripheral blood mononuclear cells (PBMCs), taken when the disease was refractory, from a patient treated with antithyroid drugs. The receptors stem from a female donor with Graves disease.

In this sample, this clonotype turned up many times. J is TRBJ2-7 and V is TRBV6-2 or TRBV6-3; the match to TRBD2 covers 7 bases. CDR1 is MNHEY, CDR2 SVGEGT, per germline. Losses at the gene ends were 2 bases for V and 2 bases for J; bases not matched to a gene: 12. This CDR3 spans 17 amino acids. CDR3 in amino acids: CASSYLNVAGPPYEQYF. The CDR3 nucleotides are TGTGCCAGCAGTTACCTGAATGTAGCGGGTCCGCCCTACGAGCAGTACTTC.

The genes are TRBV29-1 and TRBJ1-1, with D maybe TRBD1 (5 bases). Germline-derived CDR1 and CDR2 are SQVTM and ANQGSEA. This CDR3 has 17 residues. The ends were cut back, 5 bases at V and 5 bases at J, with 27 bases in the middle. The CDR3 protein is CSVFKEGKDTLGTEAFF. The CDR3 DNA sequence: TGCAGCGTTTTTAAGGAGGGGAAGGACACCCTGGGGACTGAAGCTTTCTTT.

This clonotype appeared many times. The gene calls are TRBV11-2 and TRBJ1-2; D is possibly TRBD1 (6 bases). This CDR3 has 16 residues. Germline values: CDR1 SGHAT, CDR2 FQNNGV. Trimming pared 2 bases from V and 1 base from J, leaving 14 bases between. In nucleotides, the CDR3 is TGTGCCAGCAGCTTATCTCGCACAGGGAGTAACTATGGCTACACCTTC. Its translation is CASSLSRTGSNYGYTF.

J is TRBJ1-1 and V is TRBV7-9; D possibly corresponds to TRBD1 (6 bases). The V end was cut by 0 bases, the J end by 5 bases, with 16 bases between. The CDR3 is 16 residues long. Germline V gene lookup returns CDR1 SEHNR and CDR2 FQNEAQ (reference sequence). CDR3 DNA sequence: TGTGCCAGCAGCTTAGCTGCGGGGGCCGTTGGGACTGAAGCTTTCTTT. Amino acids: CASSLAAGAVGTEAFF.

This clonotype was seen many times. The CDR3 loop is CAWKADGVETQYF. CDR3 in DNA: TGTGCCTGGAAGGCGGATGGGGTAGAGACCCAGTACTTC. The chain employs TRBV30 and TRBJ2-5; D not resolved. CDR3 length: 13 residues. V dropped 4 bases and J dropped 4 bases, with 13 bases sitting between them. Germline CDR1 is GTSNPN and CDR2 is SVGIG (reference sequence).

This clonotype was observed a handful of times. The rearrangement joins TRBV7-8 to TRBJ2-3, with a weak D call TRBD2 (6 bases). Germline values: CDR1 SGHVS, CDR2 FQNEAQ. V dropped 1 base and J dropped 10 bases, with 15 bases sitting between them. The CDR3 consists of 14 residues. CDR3 in amino acids: CASSLGRRREAQYF. CDR3 in DNA: TGTGCCAGCAGCTTAGGACGTCGGCGGGAAGCGCAGTATTTT.

This clonotype was detected ten times or more. The gene calls are TRBV18 and TRBJ1-1, with D perhaps matching TRBD1 (5 bases). The germline gives CDR1 KGHSH, CDR2 LQKENI. This CDR3 region has 14 residues. V lost 6 bases and J lost 0, with 11 bases in between. The CDR3 DNA reads as TGTGCCAGCTCCGAGGGGACGGTGAACACTGAAGCTTTCTTT. Amino acids: CASSEGTVNTEAFF.

The chain joins TRBV14 to TRBJ1-1; D is perhaps TRBD1 (6 bases). Trimming pared 4 bases from V and 5 bases from J, leaving 14 bases between. This CDR3 spans 14 amino acids. Germline V gene sequence: CDR1 SGHDN, CDR2 FVKESK. The CDR3 loop reads CASSLRGAWTEAFF. The CDR3 nucleotides are TGTGCCAGCAGCCTCAGGGGAGCGTGGACTGAAGCTTTCTTT. The full variable domain, rest sourced from reference TRBV14 and TRBJ1-1, is EAGVTQFPSHSVIEKGQTVTLRCDPISGHDNLYWYRRVMGKEIKFLLHFVKESKQDESGMPNNRFLAERTGGTYSTLKVQPAELEDSGVYFCASSLRGAWTEAFFGQGTRLTVV.

This clonotype was counted ten times or more. This chain joins TRBV6-1 and TRBJ1-5; 11 bases match TRBD1. V dropped 6 bases and J dropped 1; count of bases not matched to a gene: 8. The CDR3 covers 17 residues. The germline V gene encodes CDR1 MNHNS and CDR2 SASEGT. The CDR3: CASSSRRDRGSNQPQHF. Here the CDR3 DNA reads TGTGCCAGCAGCAGCCGCCGGGACAGGGGGAGCAATCAGCCCCAGCATTTT.

In its sample, this clonotype was seen a few times. The chain combines TRBV11-2 with TRBJ2-5; unclear D gene. The CDR3 length is 14 residues. V dropped 3 bases and J dropped 5 bases, with 13 bases sitting between them. Germline CDR1 and CDR2: SGHAT and FQNNGV. CDR3 coding DNA: TGTGCCAGCAGCTTTAAAATAGGAGCGGAGACCCAGTACTTC. The encoded protein is CASSFKIGAETQYF.

This clonotype appeared many times. The chain employs TRBV6-6 and TRBJ2-6, with D perhaps TRBD1 (5 bases). The length of the CDR3 is 17 residues. The V end was cut by 0 bases, the J end by 0 bases, with 9 bases between. Germline-derived CDR1 and CDR2 are MNHNY and SVGAGI (reference sequence). The CDR3 is CASSYSTQGSGANVLTF. CDR3 nucleotide sequence: TGTGCCAGCAGTTACTCGACTCAGGGCTCTGGGGCCAACGTCCTGACTTTC.

This clonotype was seen a few times. The J gene is TRBJ1-5, the V gene TRBV19, with a weak D call TRBD1 (5 bases). The ends were cut back, 7 bases at V and 3 bases at J, with 19 bases in the middle. This CDR3 comprises 16 residues. CDR1 is LNHDA, CDR2 SQIVND, per germline (reference sequence). CDR3 coding DNA: TGTGCCAGTATCATAACTCCCGGCAGGGACAATCAGCCCCAGCATTTT. This sequence encodes CASIITPGRDNQPQHF.

In its sample, this clonotype was seen a few times. CDR3 region: CSAWGLAGAYEQYF. In DNA, the CDR3 is TGCAGCGCTTGGGGGCTAGCGGGAGCCTACGAGCAGTACTTC. V is TRBV29-1 and J is TRBJ2-7, with 10 bases aligning to TRBD2. The CDR3 sequence is 14 residues long. Per the germline V gene, CDR1 is SQVTM and CDR2 is ANQGSEA. With V trimmed by 7 bases and J by 2 bases, 8 bases remained unmatched.